This is a list of T cell receptor beta chains from one sample in a study of shared clonotypes between healthy human individuals. Measured with immunoSEQ multiplex PCR; TCRdb has only the in-frame clones, and not every one. In the table there are about 2 million clones, about 95% of which are singletons. The specimen sequenced was naive CD8+ T cells sorted from blood. The source is a man aged 18 to 29 in good health. Each CDR3 is given with its conserved first and last residue. The D gene is left open where the match is weak. Only part of the rows carry a size: once, few, many, or a class if the clone is expanded.

j_call clone_size d_call v_call cdr3_aa cdr3_nt
TRBJ1-2 - TRBD1 TRBV7-8 CASSLVRGLQIGYTF TGTGCCAGCAGCTTAGTCAGGGGGCTCCAGATCGGCTACACCTTC
TRBJ1-1 few - TRBV9 CASSVAMGAGTEAFF TGTGCCAGCAGCGTAGCCATGGGGGCGGGCACTGAAGCTTTCTTT
TRBJ2-7 - TRBD1 TRBV30 CAWSAGTGYEQYF TGTGCCTGGAGTGCCGGGACAGGGTACGAGCAGTACTTC
TRBJ2-7 - TRBD2 TRBV29-1 CSVSQNQLASDIYRAYEQYF TGCAGCGTCTCACAGAATCAACTAGCGAGCGACATCTATCGGGCCTACGAGCAGTACTTC
TRBJ2-5 - - TRBV4-3 CASSQGLLWEMDEETQYF TGCGCCAGCAGCCAAGGACTATTGTGGGAGATGGACGAAGAGACCCAGTACTTC
TRBJ1-2 once - TRBV2 CAKGGTYGYTF TGTGCCAAGGGAGGGACCTATGGCTACACCTTC
TRBJ2-1 - - TRBV15 CATAIKPGYNEQFF TGTGCCACCGCTATCAAACCAGGATACAATGAGCAGTTCTTC
TRBJ2-7 - - TRBV6-6 CASSYGPYEQYF TGTGCCAGCAGTTACGGGCCCTACGAGCAGTACTTC
TRBJ1-5 - TRBD1 TRBV9 CASSAQGDLWPQHF TGTGCCAGCAGCGCACAGGGGGACTTATGGCCCCAGCATTTT
TRBJ1-1 - - TRBV7-9 CASSLNQGLNTEAFF TGTGCCAGCAGCTTAAATCAGGGGCTGAACACTGAAGCTTTCTTT
TRBJ1-6 - - TRBV6-7 CASRFSGTLRSTGEACFYNSPLHF TGTGCCAGCAGGTTTTCTGGTACGTTGAGGTCAACGGGGGAGGCATGCTTCTATAATTCACCCCTCCACTTT
TRBJ2-3 - - TRBV2 CASSEGGTWTDTQYF TGTGCCAGCAGTGAAGGGGGGACTTGGACAGATACGCAGTATTTT
TRBJ1-2 - TRBD1 TRBV19 CASSIDGTGTNYGYTF TGTGCCAGTAGTATAGATGGGACAGGGACCAACTATGGCTACACCTTC
TRBJ2-7 - - TRBV6-1 CASSEGEGNYEQYF TGTGCCAGCAGTGAAGGAGAAGGGAACTACGAGCAGTACTTC
TRBJ2-3 - TRBD2 TRBV9 CASSVERGERWEAADTQYF TGTGCCAGCAGCGTAGAGCGGGGGGAAAGATGGGAAGCGGCAGATACGCAGTATTTT
TRBJ1-1 few - TRBV25-1 CASRATNTEAFF TGTGCCAGCAGGGCGACGAACACTGAAGCTTTCTTT
TRBJ1-4 - - TRBV9 CASSVGGPGEKLFF TGTGCCAGCAGCGTAGGCGGCCCAGGAGAAAAACTGTTTTTT
TRBJ1-5 - TRBD1 TRBV27 CASSSRTGAQPQHF TGTGCCAGCAGTTCTCGGACAGGGGCTCAGCCCCAGCATTTT
TRBJ2-7 - - TRBV2 CASSYRVSGSYEQYF TGTGCCAGCAGCTACAGGGTTAGCGGCTCCTACGAGCAGTACTTC
TRBJ2-2 - - TRBV6-1 CASSEASLTLNTGELFF TGTGCCAGCAGTGAAGCCTCCCTTACGCTCAACACCGGGGAGCTGTTTTTT